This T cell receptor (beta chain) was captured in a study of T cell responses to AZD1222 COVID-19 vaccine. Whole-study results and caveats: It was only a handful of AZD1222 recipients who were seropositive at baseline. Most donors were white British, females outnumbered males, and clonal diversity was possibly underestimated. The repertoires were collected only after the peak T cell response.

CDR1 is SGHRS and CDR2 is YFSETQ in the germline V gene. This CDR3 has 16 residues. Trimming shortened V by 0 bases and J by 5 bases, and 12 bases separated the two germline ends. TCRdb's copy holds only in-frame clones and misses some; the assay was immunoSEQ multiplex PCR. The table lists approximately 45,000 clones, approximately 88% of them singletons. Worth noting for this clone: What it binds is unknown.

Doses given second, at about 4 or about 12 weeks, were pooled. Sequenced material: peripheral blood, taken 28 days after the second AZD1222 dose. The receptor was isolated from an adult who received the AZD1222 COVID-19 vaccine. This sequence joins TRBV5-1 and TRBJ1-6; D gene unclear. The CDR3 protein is CASSLAGLPHNSPLHF. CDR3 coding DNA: TGCGCCAGCAGCTTGGCCGGCCTTCCTCATAATTCACCCCTCCACTTT. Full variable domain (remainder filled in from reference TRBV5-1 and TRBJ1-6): KAGVTQTPRYLIKTRGQQVTLSCSPISGHRSVSWYQQTPGQGLQFLFEYFSETQRNKGNFPGRFSGRQFSNSRSEMNVSTLELGDSALYLCASSLAGLPHNSPLHFGNGTRLTVT.